The 6 T cell receptor beta chains below all came from one sample that was sequenced in a study of T cell responses to AZD1222 COVID-19 vaccine. Assay: immunoSEQ multiplex PCR; the TCRdb copy retains only in-frame clones and omits some. The sample includes about 270,000 clones, 94% seen only once; the top ten take about 0.5%. The sequencing used peripheral blood, collected 28 days after the second AZD1222 dose. Source of these receptors: an adult who received the AZD1222 COVID-19 vaccine.

Concerning this clone itself: At the DNA level, this CDR3 is encoded by other sequences in the same sample as well. The rearrangement joins TRBV6-5 to TRBJ1-1, with D possibly being TRBD1 (6 bases). Germline assignment: CDR1 MNHEY and CDR2 SVGAGI. The CDR3 has 12 amino acids. V lost 9 bases and J lost 8, with 16 bases in between. CDR3 coding DNA: TGTGCCAGTAGTACCTGGACAGTGGAAGCTTTCTTT. It yields the protein CASSTWTVEAFF.

The CDR3 region has the DNA TGTGCCAGCAGCTTATTCGGGGGGACGTACACTGAAGCTTTCTTT. It encodes CASSLFGGTYTEAFF. The chain combines TRBV7-3 with TRBJ1-1, with D possibly being TRBD1 (5 bases). Trimming removed 2 bases at V and 3 bases at J, with 13 bases between. The length of the CDR3 is 15 residues. Germline V gene lookup returns CDR1 SGHTA and CDR2 FQGTGA.

The V call is TRBV19, the J call TRBJ2-7, with 7 bases fitting TRBD1. The CDR3 sequence is 14 residues long. The junction had 2 bases not matched to a gene; V was cut back by 2 bases and J by 1 base. From germline, CDR1 is LNHDA and CDR2 SQIVND (reference sequence). In DNA form, the CDR3 reads TGTGCCAGTAGTATAATGGGACAGTCCTACGAGCAGTACTTC. This gives the protein CASSIMGQSYEQYF. Combining the CDR3 with reference TRBV19 and TRBJ2-7 gives the whole variable domain DGGITQSPKYLFRKEGQNVTLSCEQNLNHDAMYWYRQDPGQGLRLIYYSQIVNDFQKGDIAEGYSVSREKKESFPLTVTSAQKNPTAFYLCASSIMGQSYEQYFGPGTRLTVT.

This chain joins TRBV6-2 or TRBV6-3 and TRBJ1-6; D is possibly TRBD1 (6 bases). CDR3 length: 16 residues. V dropped 3 bases and J dropped 8 bases, with 17 bases sitting between them. Germline loops: CDR1 MNHEY, CDR2 SVGEGT. The CDR3, as DNA: TGTGCCAGCAGTTATTTTCAGGCGAGGGGGGATTCACCCCTCCACTTT. Protein sequence: CASSYFQARGDSPLHF.

The V call is TRBV5-4, the J call TRBJ2-7; D gene ambiguous. CDR3 size: 15 residues. In germline, CDR1 is SGHNT, CDR2 YYREEE (reference sequence). Deletions cut 3 bases from V and 4 bases from J, with 17 bases between. This CDR3 is CASSSRPDMAYEQYF. DNA for the CDR3: TGTGCCAGCAGCTCCCGACCCGATATGGCTTACGAGCAGTACTTC.

The chain joins TRBV7-9 to TRBJ1-5, with 9 bases identical to TRBD1. Germline assignment: CDR1 SEHNR and CDR2 FQNEAQ (reference sequence). V lost 4 bases and J lost 1; bases outside the gene matches: 5. The CDR3 length is 16 residues. The CDR3 protein is CASSSYRGQSNQPQHF. The CDR3 nucleotides are TGTGCCAGCAGCTCCTACAGGGGGCAGAGCAATCAGCCCCAGCATTTT. The complete variable domain, with remaining parts taken from reference TRBV7-9 and TRBJ1-5, reads DTGVSQNPRHKITKRGQNVTFRCDPISEHNRLYWYRQTLGQGPEFLTYFQNEAQLEKSRLLSDRFSAERPKGSFSTLEIQRTEQGDSAMYLCASSSYRGQSNQPQHFGDGTRLSIL.